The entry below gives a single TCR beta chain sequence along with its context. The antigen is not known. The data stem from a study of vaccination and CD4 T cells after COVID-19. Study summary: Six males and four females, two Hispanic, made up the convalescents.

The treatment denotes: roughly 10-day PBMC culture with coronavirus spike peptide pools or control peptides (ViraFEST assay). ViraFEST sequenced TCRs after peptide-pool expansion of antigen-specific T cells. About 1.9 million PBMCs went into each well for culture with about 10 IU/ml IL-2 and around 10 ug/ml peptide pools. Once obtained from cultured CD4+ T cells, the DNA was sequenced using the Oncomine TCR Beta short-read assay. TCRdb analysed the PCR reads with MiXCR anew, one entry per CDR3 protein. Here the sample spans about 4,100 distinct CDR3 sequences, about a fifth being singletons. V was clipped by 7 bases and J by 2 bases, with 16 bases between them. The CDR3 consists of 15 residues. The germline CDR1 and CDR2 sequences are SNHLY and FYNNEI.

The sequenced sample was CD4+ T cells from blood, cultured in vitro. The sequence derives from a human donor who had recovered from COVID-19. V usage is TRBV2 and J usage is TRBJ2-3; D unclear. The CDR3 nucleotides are TGTGCCAGCATCTGGATCCGCGACGACACAGATACGCAGTATTTT. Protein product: CASIWIRDDTDTQYF. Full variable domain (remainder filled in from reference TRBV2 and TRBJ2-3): EPEVTQTPSHQVTQMGQEVILRCVPISNHLYFYWYRQILGQKVEFLVSFYNNEISEKSEIFDDQFSVERPDGSNFTLKIRSTKLEDSAMYFCASIWIRDDTDTQYFGPGTRLTVL.